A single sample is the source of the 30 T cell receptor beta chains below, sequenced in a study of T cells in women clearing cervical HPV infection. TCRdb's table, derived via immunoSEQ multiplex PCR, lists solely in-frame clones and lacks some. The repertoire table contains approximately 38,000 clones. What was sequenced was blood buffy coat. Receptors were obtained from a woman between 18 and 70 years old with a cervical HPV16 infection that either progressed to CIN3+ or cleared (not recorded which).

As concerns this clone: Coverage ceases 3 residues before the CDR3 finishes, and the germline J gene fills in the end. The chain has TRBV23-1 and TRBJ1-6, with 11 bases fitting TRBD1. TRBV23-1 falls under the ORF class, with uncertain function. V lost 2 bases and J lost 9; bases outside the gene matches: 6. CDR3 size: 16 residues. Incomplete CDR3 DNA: TGCGCCAGCAGTCAACAGCCCGGGACAGGGGGTTCACCC. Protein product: CASSQQPGTGGSP. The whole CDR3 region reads CASSQQPGTGGSPLHF.

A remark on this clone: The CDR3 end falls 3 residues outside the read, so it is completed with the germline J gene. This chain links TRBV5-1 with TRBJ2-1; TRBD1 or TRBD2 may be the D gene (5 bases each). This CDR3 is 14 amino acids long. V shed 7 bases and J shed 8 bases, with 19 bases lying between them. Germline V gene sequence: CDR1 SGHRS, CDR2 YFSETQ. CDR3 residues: CASEGPNRHDEQFF. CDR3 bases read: TGCGCCAGCGAGGGGCCAAACCGCCACGATGAG.

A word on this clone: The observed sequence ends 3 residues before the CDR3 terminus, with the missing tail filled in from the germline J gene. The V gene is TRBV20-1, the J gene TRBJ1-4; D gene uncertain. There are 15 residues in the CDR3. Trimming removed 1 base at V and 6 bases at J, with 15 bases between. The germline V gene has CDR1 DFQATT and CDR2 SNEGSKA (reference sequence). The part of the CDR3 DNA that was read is TGCAGTGCTAGAGTAAAGAGGTTGTCCTATGAAAAA. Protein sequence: CSARVKRLSYEK. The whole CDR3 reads CSARVKRLSYEKLFF.

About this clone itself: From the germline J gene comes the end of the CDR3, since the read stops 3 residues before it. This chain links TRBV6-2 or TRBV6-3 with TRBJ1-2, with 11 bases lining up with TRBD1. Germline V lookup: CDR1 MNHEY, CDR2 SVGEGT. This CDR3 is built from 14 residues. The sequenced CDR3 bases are TGTGCCAGCAGTTACCCCGGGACAGGGGGGGGC. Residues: CASSYPGTGGG. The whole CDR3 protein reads CASSYPGTGGGYTF.

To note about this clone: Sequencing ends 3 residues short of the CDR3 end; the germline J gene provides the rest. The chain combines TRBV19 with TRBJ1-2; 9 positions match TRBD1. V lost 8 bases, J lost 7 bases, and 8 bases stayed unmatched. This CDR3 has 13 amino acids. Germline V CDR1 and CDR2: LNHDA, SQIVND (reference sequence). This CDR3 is CASGRDRVGGYTF. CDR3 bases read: TGTGCCAGTGGCCGGGACAGGGTAGGTGGC.

CDR3 region: CASSLTGAASGELFF. The sequenced CDR3 bases are TGTGCCAGCAGCTTAACGGGTGCGGCTTCCGGGGAG. This rearrangement joins TRBV7-9 to TRBJ2-2; D gene ambiguous. Read sequence stops 3 residues before the CDR3 end, and the germline J gene provides the missing end. Germline-derived CDR1 and CDR2 are SEHNR and FQNEAQ (reference sequence). The V end lost 2 bases, the J end lost 6 bases, and 13 bases lay between the germline ends. The CDR3 spans 15 residues.

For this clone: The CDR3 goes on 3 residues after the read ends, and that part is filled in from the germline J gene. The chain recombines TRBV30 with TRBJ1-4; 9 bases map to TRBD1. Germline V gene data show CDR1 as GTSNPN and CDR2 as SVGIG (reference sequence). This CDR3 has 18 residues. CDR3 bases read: TGTGCCTGGAGTCTATGGGGACCACAGGGGGCCTATAATTCACCA. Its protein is CAWSLWGPQGAYNSP. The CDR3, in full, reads CAWSLWGPQGAYNSPLFF. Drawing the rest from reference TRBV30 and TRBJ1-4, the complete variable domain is SQTIHQWPATLVQPVGSPLSLECTVEGTSNPNLYWYRQAAGRGLQLLFYSVGIGQISSEVPQNLSASRPQDRQFILSSKKLLLSDSGFYLCAWSLWGPQGAYNSPLFFGSGTQLSVL.

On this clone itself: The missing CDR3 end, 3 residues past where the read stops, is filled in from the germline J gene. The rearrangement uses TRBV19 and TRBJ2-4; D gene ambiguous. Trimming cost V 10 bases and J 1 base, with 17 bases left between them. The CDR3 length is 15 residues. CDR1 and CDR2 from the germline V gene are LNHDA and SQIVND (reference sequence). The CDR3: CATSESFGAKNIQYF. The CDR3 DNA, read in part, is TGTGCCACCAGCGAATCATTTGGGGCCAAAAACATT.

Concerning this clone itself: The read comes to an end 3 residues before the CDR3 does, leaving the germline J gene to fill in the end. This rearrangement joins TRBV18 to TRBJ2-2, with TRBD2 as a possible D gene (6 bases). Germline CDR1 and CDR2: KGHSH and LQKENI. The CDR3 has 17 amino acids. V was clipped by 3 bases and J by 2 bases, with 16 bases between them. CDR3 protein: CASSPPTRGSNTGELFF. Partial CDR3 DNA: TGTGCCAGCTCACCTCCTACGCGGGGATCTAACACCGGGGAG.

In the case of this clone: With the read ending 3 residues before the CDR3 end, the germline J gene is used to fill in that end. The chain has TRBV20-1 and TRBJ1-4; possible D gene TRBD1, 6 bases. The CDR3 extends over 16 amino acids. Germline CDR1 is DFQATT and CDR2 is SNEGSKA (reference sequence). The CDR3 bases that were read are TGCAGTGCTAGAGATGAGGGGGTAAATCGTAATTCACCA. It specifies CSARDEGVNRNSP. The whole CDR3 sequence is CSARDEGVNRNSPLFF.

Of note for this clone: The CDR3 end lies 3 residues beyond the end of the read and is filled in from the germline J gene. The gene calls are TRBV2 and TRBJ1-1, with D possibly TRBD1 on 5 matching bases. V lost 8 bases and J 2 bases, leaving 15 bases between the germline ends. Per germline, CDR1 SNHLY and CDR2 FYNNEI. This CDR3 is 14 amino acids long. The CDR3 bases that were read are TGTGCCAGCGGCCTGAGGGGTCGAAACACTGAA. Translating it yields CASGLRGRNTE. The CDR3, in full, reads CASGLRGRNTEAFF.

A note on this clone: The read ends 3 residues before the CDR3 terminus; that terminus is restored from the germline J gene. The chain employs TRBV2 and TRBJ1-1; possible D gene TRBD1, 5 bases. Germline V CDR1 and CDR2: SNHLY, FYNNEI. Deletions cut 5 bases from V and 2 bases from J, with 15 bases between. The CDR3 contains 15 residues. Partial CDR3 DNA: TGTGCCAGCAGTCCCTGGGGAGGGGTTAACACTGAA. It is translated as CASSPWGGVNTE. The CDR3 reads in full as CASSPWGGVNTEAFF.

This CDR3 is CASSSGNRVFYEQYF. The DNA read from the CDR3 is TGTGCCAGCAGCTCAGGTAACAGGGTGTTCTACGAG. This chain connects TRBV5-6 to TRBJ2-7, with D perhaps matching TRBD1 (6 bases). The read comes to an end 3 residues before the CDR3 does, leaving the germline J gene to fill in the end. With 3 bases removed from V and 3 bases from J, the gap between germline ends came to 16 bases. The CDR3 loop spans 15 amino acids. The V gene's germline CDR1 is SGHDT and CDR2 YYEEEE.

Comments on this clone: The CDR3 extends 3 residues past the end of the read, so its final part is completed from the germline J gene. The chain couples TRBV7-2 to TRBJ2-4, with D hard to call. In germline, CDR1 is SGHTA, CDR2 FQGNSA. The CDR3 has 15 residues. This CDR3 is CASSSDATGIYGQYF. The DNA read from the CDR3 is TGTGCCAGCAGCTCGGATGCGACGGGTATCTATGGT.

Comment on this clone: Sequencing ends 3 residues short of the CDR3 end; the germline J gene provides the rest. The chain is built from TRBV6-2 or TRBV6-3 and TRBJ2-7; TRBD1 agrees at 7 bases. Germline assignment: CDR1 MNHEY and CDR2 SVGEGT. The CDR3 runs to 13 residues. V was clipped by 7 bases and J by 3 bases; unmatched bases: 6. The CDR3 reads CASTKSGGYEQYF. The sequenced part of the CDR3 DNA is TGTGCCAGCACCAAATCAGGGGGCTACGAG.

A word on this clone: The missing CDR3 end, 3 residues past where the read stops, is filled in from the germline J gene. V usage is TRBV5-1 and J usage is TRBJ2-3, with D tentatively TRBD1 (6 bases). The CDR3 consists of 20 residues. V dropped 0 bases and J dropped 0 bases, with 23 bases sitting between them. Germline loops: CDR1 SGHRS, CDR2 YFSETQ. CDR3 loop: CASSLGVRGRGISSTDTQYF. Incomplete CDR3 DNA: TGCGCCAGCAGCTTGGGGGTCAGGGGCCGTGGTATTTCTAGCACAGATACG.

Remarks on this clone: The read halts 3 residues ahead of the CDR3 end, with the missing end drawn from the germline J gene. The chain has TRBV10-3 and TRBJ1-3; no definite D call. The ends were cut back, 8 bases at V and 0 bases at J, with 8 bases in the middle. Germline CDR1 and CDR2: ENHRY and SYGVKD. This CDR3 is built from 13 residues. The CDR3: CAILVDSGNTIYF. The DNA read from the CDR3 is TGTGCCATCCTAGTGGACTCTGGAAACACC.

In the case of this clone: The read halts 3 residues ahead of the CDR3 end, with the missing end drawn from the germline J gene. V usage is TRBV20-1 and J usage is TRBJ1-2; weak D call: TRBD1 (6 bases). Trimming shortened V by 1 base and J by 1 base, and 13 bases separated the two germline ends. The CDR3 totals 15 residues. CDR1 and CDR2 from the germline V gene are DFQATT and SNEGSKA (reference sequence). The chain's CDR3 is CSARAPQGINYGYTF. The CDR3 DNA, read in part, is TGCAGTGCTAGAGCACCGCAGGGGATTAACTATGGC.

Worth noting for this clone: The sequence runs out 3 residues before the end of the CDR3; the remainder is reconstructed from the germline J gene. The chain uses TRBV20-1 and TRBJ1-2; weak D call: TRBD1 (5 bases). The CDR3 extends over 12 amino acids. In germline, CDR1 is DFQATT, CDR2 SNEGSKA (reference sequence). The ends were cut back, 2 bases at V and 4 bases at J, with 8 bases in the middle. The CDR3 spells CSARPGGYGYTF. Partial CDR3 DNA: TGCAGTGCTAGACCCGGGGGCTATGGC.

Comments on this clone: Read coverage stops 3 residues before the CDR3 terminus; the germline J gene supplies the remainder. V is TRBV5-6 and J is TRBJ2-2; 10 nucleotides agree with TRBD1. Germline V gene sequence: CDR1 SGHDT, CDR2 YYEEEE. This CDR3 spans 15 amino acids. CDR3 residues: CASSLTGTGESPLFF. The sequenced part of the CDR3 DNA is TGTGCCAGCAGCCTAACCGGGACAGGGGAATCACCG.

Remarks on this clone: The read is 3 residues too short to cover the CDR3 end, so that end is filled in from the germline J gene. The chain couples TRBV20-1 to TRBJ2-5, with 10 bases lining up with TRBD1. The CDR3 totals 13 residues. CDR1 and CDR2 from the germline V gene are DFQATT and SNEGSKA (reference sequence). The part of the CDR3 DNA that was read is TGCAGTGCTAGCAGACAGGGGGCAGATACC. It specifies CSASRQGADT. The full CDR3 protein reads CSASRQGADTQYF.

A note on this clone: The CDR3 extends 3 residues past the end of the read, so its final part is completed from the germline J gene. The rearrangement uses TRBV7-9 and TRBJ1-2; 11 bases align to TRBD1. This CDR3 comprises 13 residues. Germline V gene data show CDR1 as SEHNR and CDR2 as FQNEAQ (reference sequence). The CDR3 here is CASSDRGRYGYTF. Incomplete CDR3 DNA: TGTGCCAGCTCGGACAGGGGGCGATACGGG. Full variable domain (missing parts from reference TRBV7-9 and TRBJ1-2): DTGVSQNPRHKITKRGQNVTFRCDPISEHNRLYWYRQTLGQGPEFLTYFQNEAQLEKSRLLSDRFSAERPKGSFSTLEIQRTEQGDSAMYLCASSDRGRYGYTFGSGTRLTVV.

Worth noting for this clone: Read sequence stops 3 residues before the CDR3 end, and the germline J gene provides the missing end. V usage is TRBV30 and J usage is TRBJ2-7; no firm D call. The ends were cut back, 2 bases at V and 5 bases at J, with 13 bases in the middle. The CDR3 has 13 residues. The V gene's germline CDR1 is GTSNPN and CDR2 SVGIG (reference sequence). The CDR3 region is CAWSRVPVNEQYF. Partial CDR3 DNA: TGTGCCTGGAGTCGTGTCCCTGTTAACGAG.

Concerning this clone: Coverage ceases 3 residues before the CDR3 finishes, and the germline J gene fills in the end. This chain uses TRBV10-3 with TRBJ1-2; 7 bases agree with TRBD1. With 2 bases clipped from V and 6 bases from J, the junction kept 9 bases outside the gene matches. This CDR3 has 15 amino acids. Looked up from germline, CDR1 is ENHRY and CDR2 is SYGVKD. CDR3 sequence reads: CAISETRTGTDGYTF. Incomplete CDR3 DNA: TGTGCCATCAGTGAGACGAGGACAGGCACCGATGGC.

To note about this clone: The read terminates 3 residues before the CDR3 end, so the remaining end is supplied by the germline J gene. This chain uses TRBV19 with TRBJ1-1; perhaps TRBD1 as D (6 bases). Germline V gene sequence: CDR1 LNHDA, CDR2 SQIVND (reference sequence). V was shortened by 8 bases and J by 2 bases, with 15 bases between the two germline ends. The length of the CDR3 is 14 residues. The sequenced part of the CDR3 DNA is TGTGCCAGTGGGGGCCGCGGCGGTAACACTGAA. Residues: CASGGRGGNTE. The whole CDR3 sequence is CASGGRGGNTEAFF.

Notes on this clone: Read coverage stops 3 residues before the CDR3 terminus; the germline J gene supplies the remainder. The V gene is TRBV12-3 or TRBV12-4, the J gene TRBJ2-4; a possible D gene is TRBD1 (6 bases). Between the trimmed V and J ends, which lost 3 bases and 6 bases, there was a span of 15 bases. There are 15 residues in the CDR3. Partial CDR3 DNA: TGTGCCAGCAGTTTCCTGATAGGGGGATCAAACATT. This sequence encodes CASSFLIGGSNI. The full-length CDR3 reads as CASSFLIGGSNIQYF.

The chain's CDR3 is CASSLGQVTWNTEAFF. Incomplete CDR3 DNA: TGTGCCAGCAGCCTGGGACAGGTTACATGGAACACTGAA. This chain connects TRBV5-4 to TRBJ1-1; 8 nucleotides match TRBD1. The DNA ends 3 residues before the CDR3 does, and the rest of the CDR3 is filled in from the germline J gene. Trimming took 4 bases from V and 1 from J; bases not matched to a gene: 9. There are 16 residues in the CDR3. Germline V lookup: CDR1 SGHNT, CDR2 YYREEE (reference sequence).

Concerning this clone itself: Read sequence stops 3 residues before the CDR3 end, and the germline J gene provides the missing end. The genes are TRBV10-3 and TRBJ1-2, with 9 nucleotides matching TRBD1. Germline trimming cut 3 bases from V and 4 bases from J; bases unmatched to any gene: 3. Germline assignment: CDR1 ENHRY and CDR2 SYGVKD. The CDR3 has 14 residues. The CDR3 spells CAISEPDRGYGYTF. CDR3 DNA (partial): TGTGCCATCAGTGAACCGGACAGGGGCTATGGC.

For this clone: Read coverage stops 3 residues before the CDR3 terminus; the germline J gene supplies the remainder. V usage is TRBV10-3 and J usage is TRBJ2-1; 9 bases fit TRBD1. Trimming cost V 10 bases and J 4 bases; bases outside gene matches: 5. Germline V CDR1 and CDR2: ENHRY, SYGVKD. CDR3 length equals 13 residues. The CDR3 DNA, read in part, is TGTGCCACAACCGGGACAGGGTACAATGAG. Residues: CATTGTGYNE. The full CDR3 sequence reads CATTGTGYNEQFF.

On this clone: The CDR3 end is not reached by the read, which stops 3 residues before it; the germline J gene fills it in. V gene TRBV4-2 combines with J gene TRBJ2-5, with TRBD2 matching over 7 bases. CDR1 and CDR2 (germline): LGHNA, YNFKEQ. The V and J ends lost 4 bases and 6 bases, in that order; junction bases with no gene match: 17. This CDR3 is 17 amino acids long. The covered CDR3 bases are TGTGCCAGCAGCCCTGATGGGGGGACTATCTTTTCGAAGACC. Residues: CASSPDGGTIFSKT. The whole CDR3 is CASSPDGGTIFSKTQYF.